Following are 12 T cell receptor beta chains from one sample sequenced in a study of blood T cell repertoires in COVID-19. Here immunoSEQ multiplex PCR was the method, and the copy in TCRdb shows in-frame clones only, minus some. The sample contains 65,000 to 70,000 clones, about 86% of which appear only once. Sequencing was done on a sample of peripheral blood. These receptors originate from a woman aged 55-69 years with acute or convalescent COVID-19.

The genes are TRBV19 and TRBJ2-2, with D possibly being TRBD1 (6 bases). Trimming took off 3 bases at V and 1 base at J, with 12 bases between the two ends. Germline V CDR1 and CDR2: LNHDA, SQIVND (reference sequence). The CDR3 has 16 amino acids. CDR3 in amino acids: CASSIGSTGNTGELFF. For the CDR3, the DNA is TGTGCCAGTAGTATTGGGTCGACAGGGAACACCGGGGAGCTGTTTTTT.

The chain joins TRBV6-5 to TRBJ1-5; 9 nucleotides line up with TRBD1. CDR1 and CDR2 from the germline V gene are MNHEY and SVGAGI. The V gene end was trimmed by 8 bases and the J gene end by 2 bases; junction bases not matched to a gene: 4. This CDR3 contains 14 residues. The DNA of the CDR3 is TGTGCCAGCGGGGGACAGGGTCGCAATCAGCCCCAGCATTTT. It specifies CASGGQGRNQPQHF.

This clone has a single count. The chain couples TRBV5-4 to TRBJ2-2, with TRBD2 matching over 8 bases. CDR1 is SGHNT and CDR2 is YYREEE in the germline V gene (reference sequence). Losses at the gene ends were 4 bases for V and 3 bases for J; bases not matched to a gene: 8. CDR3 length: 16 residues. The CDR3 coding sequence is TGTGCCAGCAGCCTGATAGCGGGAATCGACACCGGGGAGCTGTTTTTT. Translation gives CASSLIAGIDTGELFF. Complete variable domain (other parts from reference TRBV5-4 and TRBJ2-2): ETGVTQSPTHLIKTRGQQVTLRCSSQSGHNTVSWYQQALGQGPQFIFQYYREEENGRGNFPPRFSGLQFPNYSSELNVNALELDDSALYLCASSLIAGIDTGELFFGEGSRLTVL.

The chain recombines TRBV29-1 with TRBJ2-7, with D perhaps TRBD2 (5 bases). The CDR3 is 10 amino acids. Trimming removed 5 bases from V and 3 bases from J, with 5 bases in between. CDR1 and CDR2 from the germline V gene are SQVTM and ANQGSEA. In DNA, the CDR3 is TGCAGCGTTCGGGACTACGAGCAGTACTTC. Translation gives CSVRDYEQYF.

This sequence joins TRBV30 and TRBJ1-3, with 8 bases aligning to TRBD1. Germline loops: CDR1 GTSNPN, CDR2 SVGIG (reference sequence). This CDR3 is built from 15 residues. V lost 2 bases and J lost 2; bases outside the gene matches: 5. DNA of the CDR3: TGTGCCTGGAGTATCCAGGGGGCTACTGGAAACACCATATATTTT. It is translated as CAWSIQGATGNTIYF.

V and J are TRBV7-2 and TRBJ1-4, with D hard to call. The V end lost 6 bases, the J end lost 8 bases, and 19 bases lay between the germline ends. The CDR3 spans 15 residues. Germline values: CDR1 SGHTA, CDR2 FQGNSA. CDR3 sequence: CASSSSSGFREKLFF. The DNA for the CDR3 is TGTGCCAGCAGTTCCTCCTCAGGATTTCGGGAAAAACTGTTTTTT.

V and J are TRBV9 and TRBJ2-7, with a tentative D call TRBD1 (5 bases). V shed 0 bases and J shed 2 bases, with 9 bases lying between them. The CDR3 is 14 amino acids. CDR1 and CDR2 (germline): SGDLS, YYNGEE. CDR3 region: CASSVAAGTYEQYF. CDR3 sequence (DNA): TGTGCCAGCAGCGTAGCGGCAGGGACCTACGAGCAGTACTTC.

As to this clone: One end of the junction does not line up with germline, which may come from a read error. V and J are TRBV7-2 and TRBJ2-7; TRBD2 agrees at 12 bases. The CDR3 extends over 13 amino acids. CDR1 is SGHTA and CDR2 is FQGNSA in the germline V gene. CDR3 DNA sequence: TGTGCCAGCAGCTTAGTACTAGCGGGGGGAGCCCAGTTC. This encodes CASSLVLAGGAQF. The entire variable domain, with the rest obtained from reference TRBV7-2 and TRBJ2-7, is as follows: GAGVSQSPSNKVTEKGKDVELRCDPISGHTALYWYRQSLGQGLEFLIYFQGNSAPDKSGLPSDRFSAERTGGSVSTLTIQRTQQEDSAVYLCASSLVLAGGAQFGPGTRLTVT.

The rearrangement links TRBV7-8 to TRBJ1-6, with D possibly being TRBD1 (6 bases). The V and J ends lost 4 bases and 1 base respectively, with 14 bases between them. Per germline, CDR1 SGHVS and CDR2 FQNEAQ. The CDR3 extends over 17 amino acids. CDR3 coding DNA: TGTGCCAGCAGCTGGGAGAAAACAGGGTCCTATAATTCACCCCTCCACTTT. Amino acids: CASSWEKTGSYNSPLHF.

This CDR3 reads CASSSDRGRNYGYTF. For the CDR3, the DNA is TGTGCCAGCAGCTCCGACAGGGGGCGCAACTATGGCTACACCTTC. The chain couples TRBV5-6 to TRBJ1-2; TRBD1 agrees at 10 bases. J gave up 2 bases and V 3 bases, and 4 bases lay outside the gene matches. Per the germline V gene, CDR1 is SGHDT and CDR2 is YYEEEE. The CDR3 is made up of 15 amino acids. Based on the CDR3 plus reference TRBV5-6 and TRBJ1-2, the full variable domain is DAGVTQSPTHLIKTRGQQVTLRCSPKSGHDTVSWYQQALGQGPQFIFQYYEEEERQRGNFPDRFSGHQFPNYSSELNVNALLLGDSALYLCASSSDRGRNYGYTFGSGTRLTVV.

The chain links TRBV5-1 to TRBJ1-2, with D possibly TRBD1 on 6 matching bases. This CDR3 region has 12 residues. V lost 4 bases, J lost 8 bases, and 12 bases lay in between. Germline assignment: CDR1 SGHRS and CDR2 YFSETQ. The DNA for the CDR3 is TGCGCCAGCAGCAAAACAGGGTACGGCTACACCTTC. Its translation is CASSKTGYGYTF. The entire variable domain, with the rest obtained from reference TRBV5-1 and TRBJ1-2, is as follows: KAGVTQTPRYLIKTRGQQVTLSCSPISGHRSVSWYQQTPGQGLQFLFEYFSETQRNKGNFPGRFSGRQFSNSRSEMNVSTLELGDSALYLCASSKTGYGYTFGSGTRLTVV.

The CDR3 DNA is TGTGCCAGCAGTTTTACGCGCACCCCCGGTCAGCCCCAGCATTTT. As protein: CASSFTRTPGQPQHF. The chain carries TRBV28 and TRBJ1-5; D gene ambiguous. Germline V gene sequence: CDR1 MDHEN, CDR2 SYDVKM. CDR3 length: 15 amino acids. Trimming stripped 3 bases from V and 6 bases from J, with 15 bases between.